The 26 T cell receptor beta chains below come from one sample, sequenced in a study of blood T cell repertoires in COVID-19. Some clones are missing from TCRdb's copy, which holds only in-frame ones; the method was immunoSEQ multiplex PCR. The sample holds roughly 400,000 clones, about nine tenths seen once. Sequencing was carried out using PBMCs or T cells enriched from blood (not recorded which). Receptors originate from a man aged 18-30 years who had recovered from COVID-19.

The chain has TRBV5-6 and TRBJ2-7, with 8 positions matching TRBD1. Germline V gene sequence: CDR1 SGHDT, CDR2 YYEEEE. Trimming cost V 1 base and J 1 base; bases outside gene matches: 4. The CDR3 has 15 residues. CDR3 residues: CASSLMDRASYEQYF. CDR3 sequence (DNA): TGTGCCAGCAGCTTGATGGACAGGGCTTCCTACGAGCAGTACTTC.

V is TRBV27 and J is TRBJ1-4; D might be TRBD1 (6 bases). There are 15 residues in the CDR3. V was clipped by 3 bases and J by 5 bases, with 13 bases between them. Germline CDR1 MNHEY, CDR2 SMNVEV (reference sequence). The CDR3 DNA reads as TGTGCCAGCAGTTTTATAAGGGGGATAAATGAAAAACTGTTTTTT. Its protein is CASSFIRGINEKLFF. The complete variable domain, with remaining parts taken from reference TRBV27 and TRBJ1-4, reads EAQVTQNPRYLITVTGKKLTVTCSQNMNHEYMSWYRQDPGLGLRQIYYSMNVEVTDKGDVPEGYKVSRKEKRNFPLILESPSPNQTSLYFCASSFIRGINEKLFFGSGTQLSVL.

This clone has just a few counts. Within the sample, other DNA sequences also encode this same CDR3. The chain carries TRBV2 and TRBJ1-5, with a possible D match to TRBD1 (6 bases). The CDR3 runs to 14 residues. The germline V gene has CDR1 SNHLY and CDR2 FYNNEI. Trimming removed 6 bases from V and 3 bases from J, with 12 bases in between. The CDR3 DNA is TGTGCCAGCAGGACAGGACCCTCCAATCAGCCCCAGCATTTT. The encoded protein is CASRTGPSNQPQHF.

The genes are TRBV13 and TRBJ1-2; 8 bases align to TRBD1. Germline CDR1 and CDR2: PRHDT and FYEKMQ (reference sequence). This CDR3 spans 15 amino acids. With 2 bases clipped from V and 4 bases from J, the junction kept 6 bases outside the gene matches. DNA of the CDR3: TGTGCCAGCAGCTTACTGGGCAGGGGGCGCTATGGCTACACCTTC. Its translation: CASSLLGRGRYGYTF.

This chain connects TRBV5-6 to TRBJ1-6, with D maybe TRBD1 (6 bases). Germline CDR1 is SGHDT and CDR2 is YYEEEE. The CDR3 loop spans 14 amino acids. Trimming took off 0 bases at V and 10 bases at J, with 11 bases between the two ends. CDR3 nucleotides: TGTGCCAGCAGCTTGGCAGGGGTGGACTCACCCCTCCACTTT. This codes for CASSLAGVDSPLHF. Variable domain in full (rest from reference TRBV5-6 and TRBJ1-6): DAGVTQSPTHLIKTRGQQVTLRCSPKSGHDTVSWYQQALGQGPQFIFQYYEEEERQRGNFPDRFSGHQFPNYSSELNVNALLLGDSALYLCASSLAGVDSPLHFGNGTRLTVT.

The V gene is TRBV6-5, the J gene TRBJ2-5, with TRBD1 matching 7 bases. J gave up 2 bases and V 5 bases, and 8 bases lay outside the gene matches. The CDR3 spans 15 residues. From germline, CDR1 is MNHEY and CDR2 SVGAGI. The CDR3 reads CASSRQGRGQETQYF. In nucleotides, the CDR3 is TGTGCCAGCAGTAGACAGGGCAGGGGACAAGAGACCCAGTACTTC.

CDR3 sequence (DNA): TGCAGCGTTGGACGGGACTGGGTGGGAGAGACCCAGTACTTC. Its translation: CSVGRDWVGETQYF. V and J are TRBV29-1 and TRBJ2-5, with D perhaps matching TRBD2 (6 bases). Trimming cost V 4 bases and J 4 bases, with 16 bases left between them. CDR3 length: 14 residues. The germline gives CDR1 SQVTM, CDR2 ANQGSEA.

The V and J genes are TRBV10-1 and TRBJ2-1; the match to TRBD2 covers 14 bases. Trimming took 6 bases from V and 0 from J; bases not matched to a gene: 16. The CDR3 runs 21 residues. Germline V gene data show CDR1 as WNHNN and CDR2 as SYGVQD (reference sequence). The CDR3 DNA is TGCGCCAGCAGATCACTAGAATATGGACTAGCGGGGGGAAGCTCCTACAATGAGCAGTTCTTC. It is translated as CASRSLEYGLAGGSSYNEQFF.

The chain uses TRBV27 and TRBJ2-2; 7 positions agree with TRBD2. This CDR3 has 15 residues. Germline CDR1 and CDR2: MNHEY and SMNVEV (reference sequence). V was pared by 5 bases and J by 4 bases, with 7 bases of the junction left unmatched. Written as DNA, the CDR3 is TGTGCCAGCAGTGATTGGGGGGAGGGCACCGGGGAGCTGTTTTTT. Its protein product is CASSDWGEGTGELFF.

The chain couples TRBV28 to TRBJ2-3; 12 nucleotides match TRBD2. Germline V CDR1 and CDR2: MDHEN, SYDVKM. The junction had 7 bases not matched to a gene; V was cut back by 4 bases and J by 2 bases. The CDR3 loop spans 17 amino acids. CDR3 nucleotides: TGTGCCAGCAGTTGGGGGACTAGCGGGCTCGACACAGATACGCAGTATTTT. This encodes CASSWGTSGLDTDTQYF.

The genes are TRBV19 and TRBJ2-2, with D hard to call. Germline lookup yields CDR1 LNHDA and CDR2 SQIVND (reference sequence). The CDR3 spans 13 residues. The V end lost 2 bases, the J end lost 6 bases, and 7 bases lay between the germline ends. DNA for the CDR3: TGTGCCAGTAGTATAACGGTTTCCGGGGAGCTGTTTTTT. This translates into CASSITVSGELFF.

V usage is TRBV29-1 and J usage is TRBJ1-2, with TRBD1 as a possible D gene (5 bases). The germline CDR1 and CDR2 sequences are SQVTM and ANQGSEA. The V end lost 7 bases, the J end lost 1 base, and 16 bases lay between the germline ends. The CDR3 is 14 residues long. CDR3 region: CSAGGTLNNYGYTF. For the CDR3, the DNA is TGCAGCGCCGGGGGGACGTTGAATAACTATGGCTACACCTTC.

V and J are TRBV10-3 and TRBJ1-2; D gene uncertain. Between the trimmed V and J ends, which lost 6 bases and 4 bases, there was a span of 15 bases. The CDR3 has 14 amino acids. Germline loops: CDR1 ENHRY, CDR2 SYGVKD. The CDR3 loop reads CAIRGEDVGYGYTF. Here the CDR3 DNA reads TGTGCCATCAGGGGAGAGGACGTCGGCTATGGCTACACCTTC.

J is TRBJ2-3 and V is TRBV13, with D hard to call. The germline CDR1 and CDR2 sequences are PRHDT and FYEKMQ (reference sequence). This CDR3 is built from 14 residues. The V and J ends lost 0 bases and 6 bases respectively, with 10 bases between them. Here the CDR3 DNA reads TGTGCCAGCAGCTTAGGGTCCACCGAGGATACGCAGTATTTT. It yields the protein CASSLGSTEDTQYF.

About this clone itself: This specimen includes other DNA sequences encoding the same CDR3. The V call is TRBV28, the J call TRBJ1-2; D gene unclear. V lost 10 bases to trimming and J lost 1 base, with 13 bases between them. The germline gives CDR1 MDHEN, CDR2 SYDVKM. The CDR3 sequence is 13 residues long. This CDR3 is CATRTDLNYGYTF. The CDR3 DNA sequence: TGTGCCACTCGGACTGATCTTAACTATGGCTACACCTTC.

The V call is TRBV6-2 or TRBV6-3, the J call TRBJ1-5; 7 bases are shared with TRBD1. CDR1 and CDR2 (germline): MNHEY, SVGEGT. The junction had 7 bases not matched to a gene; V was cut back by 4 bases and J by 4 bases. The CDR3 runs 15 residues. The CDR3 bases are TGTGCCAGCAGTTCCGGACAGGTACGTAATCAGCCCCAGCATTTT. This codes for CASSSGQVRNQPQHF.

The rearrangement links TRBV11-2 to TRBJ2-1; 7 nucleotides line up with TRBD1. Per germline, CDR1 SGHAT and CDR2 FQNNGV. CDR3 length: 17 residues. Trimming at V came to 4 bases and at J to 4 bases, leaving 13 bases not matched to a gene. The CDR3 region has the DNA TGTGCCAGCAGCTCGACACACCGGGACAGAATTTACAATGAGCAGTTCTTC. It encodes CASSSTHRDRIYNEQFF.

The V call is TRBV2, the J call TRBJ1-2; 8 nucleotides align to TRBD1. The CDR3 runs 13 residues. Germline CDR1 SNHLY, CDR2 FYNNEI. The ends lost 7 bases at V and 7 bases at J; junction bases unmatched: 8. The CDR3 DNA reads as TGTGCCAGCATTGCCGGGACAGGCTCTGGCTACACCTTC. It specifies CASIAGTGSGYTF.

The rearrangement uses TRBV29-1 and TRBJ1-2, with TRBD1 as a possible D gene (5 bases). CDR1 and CDR2 from the germline V gene are SQVTM and ANQGSEA. The germline V and J ends were trimmed by 3 bases and 2 bases, with 10 bases remaining between them. This CDR3 is 13 amino acids long. Here the CDR3 DNA reads TGCAGCGTTGAGGGGGGAGTAAACTATGGCTACACCTTC. Its translation: CSVEGGVNYGYTF.

The rearrangement links TRBV28 to TRBJ2-1; D is ambiguous. Germline V gene lookup returns CDR1 MDHEN and CDR2 SYDVKM. V lost 6 bases and J 0 bases, leaving 9 bases between the germline ends. The CDR3 contains 14 residues. CDR3 bases: TGTGCCAGCAGCACTATGGACTCCTACAATGAGCAGTTCTTC. It codes for CASSTMDSYNEQFF.

The rearrangement joins TRBV9 to TRBJ2-7; the D gene is possibly TRBD2 (6 bases). CDR1 and CDR2 from the germline V gene are SGDLS and YYNGEE. With 3 bases removed from V and 5 bases from J, the gap between germline ends came to 12 bases. The CDR3 is 13 amino acids. The CDR3 region is CASSEGRRDEQYF. For the CDR3, the DNA is TGTGCCAGCAGCGAGGGCAGGAGGGACGAGCAGTACTTC.

This clone has a single count. V and J are TRBV18 and TRBJ2-5; possible D gene TRBD2, 5 bases. CDR3 size: 15 residues. V was shortened by 3 bases and J by 1 base, with 12 bases between the two germline ends. The V gene's germline CDR1 is KGHSH and CDR2 LQKENI. DNA for the CDR3: TGTGCCAGCTCACCTCGAACGGGAAGCCAAGAGACCCAGTACTTC. This sequence encodes CASSPRTGSQETQYF.

The chain combines TRBV6-5 with TRBJ2-1; possibly TRBD2 for D (6 bases). Trimming stripped 0 bases from V and 6 bases from J, with 15 bases between. The CDR3 loop spans 16 amino acids. Germline loops: CDR1 MNHEY, CDR2 SVGAGI. DNA for the CDR3: TGTGCCAGCAGTTACTCGAGCGGGCCAGCCTTCAATGAGCAGTTCTTC. Translated, it gives CASSYSSGPAFNEQFF.

In its sample, this clone was seen once. In nucleotides, the CDR3 is TGTGCCAGCAGCGAGACCGGACAGGGGGTGGGTACAGACACCATATATTTT. Amino acids: CASSETGQGVGTDTIYF. The V gene is TRBV9, the J gene TRBJ1-3; 10 bases are a match to TRBD1. Per germline, CDR1 SGDLS and CDR2 YYNGEE. Unmatched junction bases numbered 14, after V lost 3 bases and J lost 8 bases. This CDR3 spans 17 amino acids.

This chain connects TRBV19 to TRBJ1-1, with no clear D. The CDR3 consists of 13 residues. The ends were cut back, 2 bases at V and 1 base at J, with 5 bases in the middle. Germline CDR1 LNHDA, CDR2 SQIVND (reference sequence). CDR3 bases: TGTGCCAGTAGTATAAGCACGAACACTGAAGCTTTCTTT. It specifies CASSISTNTEAFF.

J is TRBJ1-1 and V is TRBV11-2; D may be TRBD1 (5 bases). V was shortened by 5 bases and J by 0 bases, with 19 bases between the two germline ends. The CDR3 sequence is 17 residues long. Per the germline V gene, CDR1 is SGHAT and CDR2 is FQNNGV. CDR3 nucleotide sequence: TGTGCCAGCAGCCCGCGGGGCGCAAGGAGTATGAACACTGAAGCTTTCTTT. Protein: CASSPRGARSMNTEAFF.